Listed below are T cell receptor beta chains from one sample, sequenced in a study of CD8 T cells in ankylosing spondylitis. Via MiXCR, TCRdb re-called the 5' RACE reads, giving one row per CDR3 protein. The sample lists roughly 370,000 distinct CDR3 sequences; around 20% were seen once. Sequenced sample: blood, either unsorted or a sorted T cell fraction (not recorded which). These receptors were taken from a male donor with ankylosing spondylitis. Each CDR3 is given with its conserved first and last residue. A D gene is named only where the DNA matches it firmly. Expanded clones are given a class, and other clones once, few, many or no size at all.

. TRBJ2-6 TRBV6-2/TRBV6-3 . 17 CASSFLPRLSGANVLTF TGTGCCAGCAGTTTTTTACCCAGACTCTCTGGGGCCAACGTCCTGACTTTC
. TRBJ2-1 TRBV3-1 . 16 CASSQDQGLSYNEQFF TGTGCCAGCAGCCAAGATCAGGGGTTGAGCTACAATGAGCAGTTCTTC
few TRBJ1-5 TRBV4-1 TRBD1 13 CASSPGQRGPQHF TGCGCCAGCAGCCCGGGACAGCGAGGGCCCCAGCATTTT
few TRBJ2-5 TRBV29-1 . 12 CSGGPNQETQYF TGCAGCGGGGGACCCAACCAAGAGACCCAGTACTTC
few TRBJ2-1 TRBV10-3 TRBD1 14 CATSDRGASNEQFF TGTGCCACCTCTGACAGGGGGGCCTCCAATGAGCAGTTCTTC
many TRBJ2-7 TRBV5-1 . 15 CASSLGPGLGYEQYF TGCGCCAGCAGCTTAGGTCCGGGCCTAGGGTACGAGCAGTACTTC
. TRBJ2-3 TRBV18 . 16 CASSPQHPTSTDTQYF TGTGCCAGCTCACCACAACATCCGACTAGCACAGATACGCAGTATTTT
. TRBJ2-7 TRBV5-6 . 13 CASSFSRSYEQYF TGTGCCAGCAGCTTCTCACGTTCCTACGAGCAGTACTTC
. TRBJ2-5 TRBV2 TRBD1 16 CASSRGQGPHQETQYF TGTGCCAGCAGTAGGGGACAGGGGCCCCACCAAGAGACCCAGTACTTC
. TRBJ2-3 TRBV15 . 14 CATSRERGLGTQYF TGTGCCACCAGCAGGGAACGTGGGTTAGGGACGCAGTATTTT
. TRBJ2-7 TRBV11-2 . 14 CASSPLSGGDEQYF TGTGCCAGCAGCCCCCTTTCCGGGGGAGACGAGCAGTACTTC
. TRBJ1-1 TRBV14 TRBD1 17 CASSLSWGAGGSTEAFF TGTGCCAGCAGCCTGTCCTGGGGGGCAGGGGGGTCGACTGAAGCTTTCTTT
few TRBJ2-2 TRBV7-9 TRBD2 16 CASSLRTSGDTGELFF TGTGCCAGCAGCTTACGGACTAGCGGAGACACCGGGGAGCTGTTTTTT
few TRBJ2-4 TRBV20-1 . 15 CSAPSGGVGKNIQYF TGCAGTGCCCCTTCAGGTGGGGTAGGCAAAAACATTCAGTACTTC
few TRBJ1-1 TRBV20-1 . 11 CGGHLNTEAFF TGCGGGGGACATTTGAACACTGAAGCTTTCTTT
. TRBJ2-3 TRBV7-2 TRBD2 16 CASSGGLAGGTDTQYF TGTGCCAGCAGCGGGGGACTAGCGGGAGGTACAGATACGCAGTATTTT
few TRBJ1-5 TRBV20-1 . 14 CSARELQINQPQHF TGCAGTGCTAGAGAGTTACAGATAAATCAGCCCCAGCATTTT
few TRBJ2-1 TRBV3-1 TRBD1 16 CASSRSPRTGFDEQFF TGTGCCAGCAGCAGAAGCCCGAGGACAGGGTTTGATGAGCAGTTCTTC
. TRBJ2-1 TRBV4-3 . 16 CASSQGAARTYNEQFF TGCGCCAGCAGCCAAGGGGCGGCCCGAACCTACAATGAGCAGTTCTTC
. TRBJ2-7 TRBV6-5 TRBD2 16 CASSYSGLGFPYEQYF TGTGCCAGCAGTTACTCGGGACTAGGATTCCCCTACGAGCAGTACTTC
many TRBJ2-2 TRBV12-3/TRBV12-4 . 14 CASFGRTNTGELFF TGTGCCAGTTTCGGGCGTACGAACACCGGGGAGCTGTTTTTT
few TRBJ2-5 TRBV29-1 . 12 CSVVGVEETQYF TGCAGCGTTGTGGGGGTCGAGGAGACCCAGTACTTC
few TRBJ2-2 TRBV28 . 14 CASTDIIDTGELFF TGTGCCAGCACCGACATTATCGACACCGGGGAGCTGTTTTTT
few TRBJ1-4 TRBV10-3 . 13 CASHRDTGEKLFF TGTGCCAGCCACCGGGACACAGGTGAAAAACTGTTTTTT
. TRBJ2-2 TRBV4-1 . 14 CASRELTGSGELFF TGCGCCAGCAGGGAATTAACAGGGTCCGGGGAGCTGTTTTTT
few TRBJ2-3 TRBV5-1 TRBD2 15 CASSLASGTKGTQYF TGCGCCAGCAGCTTGGCTAGCGGGACTAAGGGTACGCAGTATTTT
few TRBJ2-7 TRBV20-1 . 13 CSAAAESSYEQYF TGCAGTGCTGCGGCGGAGTCCTCCTACGAGCAGTACTTC
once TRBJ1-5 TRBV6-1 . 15 CASKPQQVNNQPQHF TGTGCCAGCAAACCTCAGCAGGTAAACAATCAGCCCCAGCATTTT
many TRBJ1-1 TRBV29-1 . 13 CSVDAGGHTEAFF TGCAGCGTTGATGCCGGGGGACACACTGAAGCTTTCTTT